These 19 T cell receptor beta chains originate from one sample sequenced in a study of blood T cell repertoires in COVID-19. Sequencing was performed with immunoSEQ multiplex PCR; in TCRdb, only in-frame clones are kept and a portion is missing. The sample contains 65,000 to 95,000 clones, 89% of which appear only once. The sample taken for sequencing was peripheral blood. These receptors were obtained from an older man with acute or convalescent COVID-19.

The gene calls are TRBV30 and TRBJ1-3; tentatively, D is TRBD1 (6 bases). Germline V gives CDR1 GTSNPN, CDR2 SVGIG (reference sequence). This CDR3 spans 18 amino acids. Between the trimmed V and J ends, which lost 0 bases and 0 bases, there was a span of 18 bases. This CDR3 is CAWSVLGTTLSSGNTIYF. DNA for the CDR3: TGTGCCTGGAGTGTACTTGGGACAACCCTGAGCTCTGGAAACACCATATATTTT.

This chain uses TRBV4-1 with TRBJ1-5; tentatively, D is TRBD1 (6 bases). The V end lost 2 bases, the J end lost 7 bases, and 9 bases lay between the germline ends. The germline gives CDR1 MGHRA, CDR2 YSYEKL. The length of the CDR3 is 13 residues. In DNA form, the CDR3 reads TGCGCCAGCAGCCAACGACAGGCCCAGCCCCAGCATTTT. The encoded protein is CASSQRQAQPQHF.

The chain links TRBV30 to TRBJ1-2; D might be TRBD1 (6 bases). The CDR3 loop spans 15 amino acids. Germline assignment: CDR1 GTSNPN and CDR2 SVGIG (reference sequence). V dropped 1 base and J dropped 0 bases, with 12 bases sitting between them. CDR3 loop: CAWSEGDGANYGYTF. CDR3 bases: TGTGCCTGGAGTGAGGGGGACGGAGCTAACTATGGCTACACCTTC. The whole variable domain, remainder taken from reference TRBV30 and TRBJ1-2, is SQTIHQWPATLVQPVGSPLSLECTVEGTSNPNLYWYRQAAGRGLQLLFYSVGIGQISSEVPQNLSASRPQDRQFILSSKKLLLSDSGFYLCAWSEGDGANYGYTFGSGTRLTVV.

The rearrangement uses TRBV9 and TRBJ2-7; 11 bases are a match to TRBD1. Germline V CDR1 and CDR2: SGDLS, YYNGEE. V lost 4 bases, J lost 5 bases, and 5 bases stayed unmatched. The CDR3 consists of 14 residues. The CDR3 nucleotides read TGTGCCAGCAGCCCTTGGACAGGGGGCGACGAGCAGTACTTC. The encoded protein is CASSPWTGGDEQYF.

The sample holds one count of this clone. The chain joins TRBV9 to TRBJ2-3; tentative D call: TRBD2 (5 bases). This CDR3 is 15 amino acids long. V lost 0 bases and J 2 bases, leaving 10 bases between the germline ends. In germline, CDR1 is SGDLS, CDR2 YYNGEE. Here the CDR3 reads CASSVDQRNTDTQYF. In DNA, the CDR3 is TGTGCCAGCAGCGTAGACCAGCGGAACACAGATACGCAGTATTTT.

This CDR3 reads CAIRLDTGAEAFF. The DNA of the CDR3 is TGTGCCATCAGACTTGACACTGGCGCTGAAGCTTTCTTT. The rearrangement links TRBV10-3 to TRBJ1-1; no firm D call. CDR1 and CDR2 from the germline V gene are ENHRY and SYGVKD. Trimming took off 6 bases at V and 6 bases at J, with 14 bases between the two ends. This CDR3 region has 13 residues.

This clone occurred a few times. The V and J genes are TRBV5-6 and TRBJ2-3, with D possibly TRBD2 on 6 matching bases. CDR1 is SGHDT and CDR2 is YYEEEE in the germline V gene. Trimming pared 3 bases from V and 0 bases from J, leaving 14 bases between. CDR3 length equals 16 residues. The CDR3 reads CASSSLGGYSTDTQYF. In nucleotides, the CDR3 is TGTGCCAGCAGCTCCCTGGGAGGCTATAGCACAGATACGCAGTATTTT.

A word on this clone: The sample has other DNA sequences that encode this CDR3 too. The chain has TRBV25-1 and TRBJ1-2, with D hard to call. Germline V gene data show CDR1 as MGHDK and CDR2 as SYGVNS. The V end lost 1 base, the J end lost 4 bases, and 4 bases lay between the germline ends. The CDR3 is made up of 12 amino acids. CDR3 nucleotides: TGTGCCAGCAGTGAATCGGGCTATGGCTACACCTTC. This translates into CASSESGYGYTF.

This chain joins TRBV19 and TRBJ1-5; a weak D match, TRBD1 (5 bases). The CDR3 is made up of 14 amino acids. Germline values: CDR1 LNHDA, CDR2 SQIVND (reference sequence). V gave up 7 bases and J gave up 7 bases, with 17 bases separating them. Here the CDR3 DNA reads TGTGCCAGTAATCCTGTTCCCGGGGGGCAGCCCCAGCATTTT. This sequence encodes CASNPVPGGQPQHF.

J is TRBJ1-1 and V is TRBV4-1; unclear D gene. The CDR3 extends over 14 amino acids. CDR1 and CDR2 from the germline V gene are MGHRA and YSYEKL. V was clipped by 0 bases and J by 5 bases, with 10 bases between them. DNA for the CDR3: TGCGCCAGCAGCCAAGATGGCGGATGGACTGAAGCTTTCTTT. Amino acids: CASSQDGGWTEAFF.

V is TRBV5-8 and J is TRBJ2-1; TRBD1 is a possible D gene (6 bases). Per the germline V gene, CDR1 is SGHTS and CDR2 is YDEGEE. The CDR3 covers 15 residues. V dropped 0 bases and J dropped 7 bases, with 14 bases sitting between them. The CDR3 DNA reads as TGTGCCAGCAGCTTGGGAGACAGGATGGGGAATGAGCAGTTCTTC. Protein product: CASSLGDRMGNEQFF.

Notes on this clone: Sequence at one end of the junction differs from germline and may be a read error. The gene calls are TRBV11-2 and TRBJ2-5, with 15 bases lining up with TRBD2. Germline V CDR1 and CDR2: SGHAT, FQNNGV. This CDR3 is built from 16 residues. The CDR3 DNA reads as TGTGCCAGCAGCTCCGGACTAGCGGGGGGGCAAGAGGCCCAGTACTTC. It translates to CASSSGLAGGQEAQYF.

The chain carries TRBV27 and TRBJ2-3; TRBD2 might be the D (5 bases). From germline, CDR1 is MNHEY and CDR2 SMNVEV (reference sequence). The CDR3 length is 11 residues. Trimming shortened V by 5 bases and J by 7 bases, and 7 bases separated the two germline ends. The chain's CDR3 is CASSRRNTQYF. DNA of the CDR3: TGTGCCAGCAGTAGGAGGAATACGCAGTATTTT.

The rearrangement uses TRBV7-9 and TRBJ1-5, with TRBD1 matching over 10 bases. After removal of 1 base from V and 6 bases from J, the junction contained 6 bases not matched to a gene. The CDR3 runs to 16 residues. In germline, CDR1 is SEHNR, CDR2 FQNEAQ (reference sequence). The CDR3 protein is CASSLGLGDRGQPQHF. The CDR3 bases are TGTGCCAGCAGCTTAGGTCTGGGGGACAGGGGTCAGCCCCAGCATTTT.

This chain connects TRBV2 to TRBJ2-5, with 7 bases identical to TRBD1. With V trimmed by 9 bases and J by 2 bases, 6 bases remained unmatched. Germline CDR1 is SNHLY and CDR2 is FYNNEI. The CDR3 runs to 13 residues. CDR3 sequence reads: CASRTGQQETQYF. CDR3 coding DNA: TGTGCCAGTCGGACAGGACAACAAGAGACCCAGTACTTC.

The chain carries TRBV27 and TRBJ1-5; D unclear. V lost 7 bases and J 5 bases, leaving 12 bases between the germline ends. The CDR3 length is 13 residues. CDR1 and CDR2 from the germline V gene are MNHEY and SMNVEV (reference sequence). The DNA of the CDR3 is TGTGCCAGCACCCTGAGGTCGGATCAGCCCCAGCATTTT. This encodes CASTLRSDQPQHF.

V gene TRBV2 combines with J gene TRBJ2-7; 8 bases are shared with TRBD1. The germline V gene has CDR1 SNHLY and CDR2 FYNNEI. This CDR3 is built from 15 residues. Trimming at V came to 2 bases and at J to 5 bases, leaving 8 bases not matched to a gene. CDR3 in amino acids: CASSETGGSFNEQYF. CDR3 in DNA: TGTGCCAGCAGTGAAACAGGGGGGAGTTTCAACGAGCAGTACTTC.

The chain joins TRBV5-6 to TRBJ1-2; tentative D call: TRBD1 (6 bases). Germline assignment: CDR1 SGHDT and CDR2 YYEEEE. This CDR3 has 12 residues. The V end lost 4 bases, the J end lost 7 bases, and 11 bases lay between the germline ends. DNA of the CDR3: TGTGCCAGCAGCACAGGACAGTTTGGCTACACCTTC. As protein: CASSTGQFGYTF.

The chain couples TRBV13 to TRBJ1-2, with 12 bases matching TRBD1. CDR3 length: 16 amino acids. Germline V gene lookup returns CDR1 PRHDT and CDR2 FYEKMQ (reference sequence). The junction had 4 bases not matched to a gene; V was cut back by 5 bases and J by 0 bases. CDR3 sequence reads: CASSRGQGASNYGYTF. DNA for the CDR3: TGTGCCAGCAGCAGGGGACAGGGGGCTTCTAACTATGGCTACACCTTC.